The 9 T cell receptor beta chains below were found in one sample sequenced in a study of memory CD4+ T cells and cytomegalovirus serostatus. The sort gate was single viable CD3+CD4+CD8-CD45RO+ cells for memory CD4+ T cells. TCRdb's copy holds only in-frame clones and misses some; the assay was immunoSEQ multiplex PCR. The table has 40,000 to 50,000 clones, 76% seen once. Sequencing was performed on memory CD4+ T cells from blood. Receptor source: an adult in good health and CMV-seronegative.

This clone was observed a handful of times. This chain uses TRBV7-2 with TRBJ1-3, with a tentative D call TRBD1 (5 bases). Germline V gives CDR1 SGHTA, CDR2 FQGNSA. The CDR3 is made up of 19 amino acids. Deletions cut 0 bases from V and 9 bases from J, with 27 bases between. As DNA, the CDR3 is TGTGCCAGCAGCTTAGCTTTCAGGGACTTGGAGCGGGACCGTGGCACCATATATTTT. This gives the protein CASSLAFRDLERDRGTIYF.

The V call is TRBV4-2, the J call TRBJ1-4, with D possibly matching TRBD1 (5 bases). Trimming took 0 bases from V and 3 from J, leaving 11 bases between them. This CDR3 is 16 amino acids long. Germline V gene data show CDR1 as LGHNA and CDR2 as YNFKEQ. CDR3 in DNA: TGTGCCAGCAGCCAAGATTCCAGGGCAGCTAATGAAAAACTGTTTTTT. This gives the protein CASSQDSRAANEKLFF.

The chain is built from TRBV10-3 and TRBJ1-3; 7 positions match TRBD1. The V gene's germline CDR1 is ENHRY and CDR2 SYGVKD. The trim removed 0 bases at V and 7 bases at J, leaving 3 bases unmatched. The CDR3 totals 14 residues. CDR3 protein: CAISESDRVNTIYF. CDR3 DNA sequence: TGTGCCATCAGTGAGTCCGACAGGGTGAACACCATATATTTT.

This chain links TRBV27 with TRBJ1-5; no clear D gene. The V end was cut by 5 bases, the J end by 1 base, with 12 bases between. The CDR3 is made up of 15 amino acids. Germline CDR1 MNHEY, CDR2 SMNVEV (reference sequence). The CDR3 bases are TGTGCCAGCAGTAGCGTGCGGTTGAGCAATCAGCCCCAGCATTTT. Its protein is CASSSVRLSNQPQHF.

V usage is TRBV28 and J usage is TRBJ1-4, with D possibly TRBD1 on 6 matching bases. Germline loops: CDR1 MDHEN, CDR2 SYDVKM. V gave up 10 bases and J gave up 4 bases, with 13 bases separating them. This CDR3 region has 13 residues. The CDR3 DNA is TGTGCCACCCCAGGGGAGGGTAATGAAAAACTGTTTTTT. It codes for CATPGEGNEKLFF.

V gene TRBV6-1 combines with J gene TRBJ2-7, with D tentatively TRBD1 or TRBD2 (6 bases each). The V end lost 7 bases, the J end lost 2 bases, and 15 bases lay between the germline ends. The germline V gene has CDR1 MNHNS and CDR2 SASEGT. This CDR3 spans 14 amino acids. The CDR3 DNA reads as TGTGCCAGCAAACTACAGGGAGGACCCTACGAGCAGTACTTC. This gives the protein CASKLQGGPYEQYF.

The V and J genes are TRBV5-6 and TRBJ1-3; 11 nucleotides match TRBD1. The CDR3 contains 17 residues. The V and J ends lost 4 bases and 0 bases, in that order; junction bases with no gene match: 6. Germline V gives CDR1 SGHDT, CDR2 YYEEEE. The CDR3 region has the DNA TGTGCCAGCAGCCCATGGACAGGGGGCGCCTCTGGAAACACCATATATTTT. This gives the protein CASSPWTGGASGNTIYF.

The CDR3 region is CASSVGATMGFTDTQYF. The CDR3 bases are TGCGCCAGCAGCGTCGGGGCAACTATGGGGTTCACAGATACGCAGTATTTT. This chain connects TRBV5-1 to TRBJ2-3, with D perhaps being TRBD1 or TRBD2 (5 bases each). The CDR3 is 17 amino acids. The germline V gene encodes CDR1 SGHRS and CDR2 YFSETQ. V gave up 4 bases and J gave up 2 bases, with 20 bases separating them.

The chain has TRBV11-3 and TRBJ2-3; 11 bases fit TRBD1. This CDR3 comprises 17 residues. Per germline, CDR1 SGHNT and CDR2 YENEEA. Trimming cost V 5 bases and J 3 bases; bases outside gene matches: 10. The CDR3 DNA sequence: TGTGCCAGCAGCAGAGGGACAGGGGGTTTCGGGACAGATACGCAGTATTTT. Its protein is CASSRGTGGFGTDTQYF.